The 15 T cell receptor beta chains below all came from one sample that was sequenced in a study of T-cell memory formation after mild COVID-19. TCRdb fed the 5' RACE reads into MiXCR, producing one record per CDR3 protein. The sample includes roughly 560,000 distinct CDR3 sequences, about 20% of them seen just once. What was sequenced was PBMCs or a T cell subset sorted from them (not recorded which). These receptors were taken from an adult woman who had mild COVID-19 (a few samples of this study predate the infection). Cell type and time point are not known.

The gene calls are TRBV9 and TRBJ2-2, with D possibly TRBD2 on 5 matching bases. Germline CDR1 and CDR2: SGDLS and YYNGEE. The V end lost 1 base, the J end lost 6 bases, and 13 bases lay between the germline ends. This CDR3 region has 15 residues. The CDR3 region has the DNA TGTGCCAGCAGCGTACGACCACTAGAGGCCGGGGAGCTGTTTTTT. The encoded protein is CASSVRPLEAGELFF.

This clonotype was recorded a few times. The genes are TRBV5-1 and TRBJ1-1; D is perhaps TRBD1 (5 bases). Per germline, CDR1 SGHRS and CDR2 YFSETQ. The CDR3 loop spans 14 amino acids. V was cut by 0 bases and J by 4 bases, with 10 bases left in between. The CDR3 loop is CASSLVGLGTEAFF. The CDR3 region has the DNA TGCGCCAGCAGCTTGGTGGGGCTAGGCACTGAAGCTTTCTTT.

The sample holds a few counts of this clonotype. CDR3 protein: CASSLDVGAGNTEAFF. CDR3 in DNA: TGTGCCAGCAGCTTGGATGTGGGGGCAGGGAACACTGAAGCTTTCTTT. The gene calls are TRBV5-5 and TRBJ1-1; D is possibly TRBD1 (6 bases). CDR3 length equals 16 residues. V shed 0 bases and J shed 1 base, with 13 bases lying between them. CDR1 is SGHKS and CDR2 is YYEKEE in the germline V gene (reference sequence).

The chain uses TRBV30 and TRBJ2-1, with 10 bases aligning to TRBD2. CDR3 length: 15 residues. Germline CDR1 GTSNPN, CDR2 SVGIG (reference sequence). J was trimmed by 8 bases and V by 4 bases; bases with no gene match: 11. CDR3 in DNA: TGTGCCTGGATGGTAGCGGGAGGCCCACGCGATGAGCAGTTCTTC. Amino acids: CAWMVAGGPRDEQFF.

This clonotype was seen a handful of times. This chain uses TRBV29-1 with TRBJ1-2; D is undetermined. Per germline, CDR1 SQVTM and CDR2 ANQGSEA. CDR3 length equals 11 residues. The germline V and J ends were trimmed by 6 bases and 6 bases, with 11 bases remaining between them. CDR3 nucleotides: TGCAGCGTGGACCGGACTGATGGCTACACCTTC. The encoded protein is CSVDRTDGYTF.

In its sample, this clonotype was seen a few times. The CDR3 DNA follows: TGTGCCAGCAGCCTCCGGGAGAGGAGCACAGATACGCAGTATTTT. Its protein product is CASSLRERSTDTQYF. The chain has TRBV7-2 and TRBJ2-3, with D tentatively TRBD2 (6 bases). The germline CDR1 and CDR2 sequences are SGHTA and FQGNSA. V was cut by 5 bases and J by 0 bases, with 12 bases left in between. The CDR3 is made up of 15 amino acids.

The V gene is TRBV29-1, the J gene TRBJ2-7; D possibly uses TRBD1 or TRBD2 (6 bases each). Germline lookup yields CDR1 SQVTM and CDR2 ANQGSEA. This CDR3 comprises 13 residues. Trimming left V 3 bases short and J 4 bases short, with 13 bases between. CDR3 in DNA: TGCAGCGTTGATTCGGGGGCTGAATACGAGCAGTACTTC. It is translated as CSVDSGAEYEQYF.

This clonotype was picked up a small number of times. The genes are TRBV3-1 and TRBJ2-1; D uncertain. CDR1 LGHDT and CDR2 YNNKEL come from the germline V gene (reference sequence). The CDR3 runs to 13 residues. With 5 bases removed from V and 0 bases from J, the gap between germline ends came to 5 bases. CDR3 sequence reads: CASSTSSYNEQFF. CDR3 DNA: TGTGCCAGCAGCACCAGCTCCTACAATGAGCAGTTCTTC.

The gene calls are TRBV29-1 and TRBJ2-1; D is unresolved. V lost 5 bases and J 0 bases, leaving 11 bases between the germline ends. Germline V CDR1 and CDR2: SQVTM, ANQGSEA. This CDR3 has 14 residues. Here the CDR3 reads CSVPGWSSYNEQFF. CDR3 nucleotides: TGCAGCGTTCCCGGTTGGAGCTCCTACAATGAGCAGTTCTTC.

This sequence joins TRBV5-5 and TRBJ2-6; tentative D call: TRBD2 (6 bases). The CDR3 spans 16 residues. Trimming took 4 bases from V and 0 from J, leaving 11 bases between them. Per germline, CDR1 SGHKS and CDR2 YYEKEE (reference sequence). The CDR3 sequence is CASSQTGLSGANVLTF. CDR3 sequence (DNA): TGTGCCAGCAGCCAGACGGGACTCTCTGGGGCCAACGTCCTGACTTTC.

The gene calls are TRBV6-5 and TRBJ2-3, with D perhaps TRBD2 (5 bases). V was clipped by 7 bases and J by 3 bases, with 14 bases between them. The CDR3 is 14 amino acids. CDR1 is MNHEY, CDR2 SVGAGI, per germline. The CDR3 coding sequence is TGTGCCAGCACGCGAACTCGGGGTACAGATACGCAGTATTTT. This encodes CASTRTRGTDTQYF.

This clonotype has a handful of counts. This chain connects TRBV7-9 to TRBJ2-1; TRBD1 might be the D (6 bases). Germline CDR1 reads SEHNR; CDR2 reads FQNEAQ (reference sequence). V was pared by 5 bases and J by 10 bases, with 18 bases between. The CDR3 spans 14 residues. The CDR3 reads CASSPPPGQIEQFF. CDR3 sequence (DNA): TGTGCCAGCAGCCCCCCGCCCGGACAGATCGAGCAGTTCTTC.

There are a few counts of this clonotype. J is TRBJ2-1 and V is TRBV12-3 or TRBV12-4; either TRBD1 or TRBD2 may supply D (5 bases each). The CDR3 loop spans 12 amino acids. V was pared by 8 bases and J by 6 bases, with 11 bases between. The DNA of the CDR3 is TGTGCCAGCCGGGGACGGGGCAATGAGCAGTTCTTC. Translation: CASRGRGNEQFF.

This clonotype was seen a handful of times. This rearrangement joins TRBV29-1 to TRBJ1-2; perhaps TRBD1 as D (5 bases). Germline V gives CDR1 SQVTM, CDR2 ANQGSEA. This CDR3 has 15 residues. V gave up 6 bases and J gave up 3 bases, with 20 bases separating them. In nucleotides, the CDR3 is TGCAGCGTCGCGTACGGGGGGTCCTTGGACTATGGCTACACCTTC. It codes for CSVAYGGSLDYGYTF. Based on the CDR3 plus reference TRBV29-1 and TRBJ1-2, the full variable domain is SAVISQKPSRDICQRGTSLTIQCQVDSQVTMMFWYRQQPGQSLTLIATANQGSEATYESGFVIDKFPISRPNLTFSTLTVSNMSPEDSSIYLCSVAYGGSLDYGYTFGSGTRLTVV.

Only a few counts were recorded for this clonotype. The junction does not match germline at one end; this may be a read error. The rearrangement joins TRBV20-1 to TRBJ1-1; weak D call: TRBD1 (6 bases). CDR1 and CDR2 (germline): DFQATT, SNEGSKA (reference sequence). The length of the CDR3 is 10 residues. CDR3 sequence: CSAWAEGGVF. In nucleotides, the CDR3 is TGCAGTGCTTGGGCGGAGGGGGGCGTTTTT.